A single sample gave rise to the 29 T cell receptor beta chains below, sequenced in a study of blood T cells in healthy people across ages (dated by TCRdb to the mid-2010s). Library preparation used 5' RACE. The data were produced on an Illumina HiSeq 2500. A second PCR of roughly 7 to 11 cycles was performed with a sample-barcoded 5' primer and a J-beta primer mix. In TCRdb, the public reads were trimmed at Q25 with fastp and aligned with MiXCR, with productive beta chains retained. All rows with the same CDR3 protein become a single entry with the most common DNA and genes. Present in this sample are roughly 1.4 million distinct CDR3 sequences, approximately 60% of which were seen just once. In total, the top ten clones hold over 6.5% of the sample. Sequencing was done on a sample of blood. These receptors were obtained from a man younger than 30 in good health.

The rearrangement links TRBV7-2 to TRBJ2-3; 10 nucleotides line up with TRBD2. The CDR3 loop spans 17 amino acids. V dropped 3 bases and J dropped 0; count of bases not matched to a gene: 6. The germline V gene encodes CDR1 SGHTA and CDR2 FQGNSA. The CDR3 sequence: CASSFSLAGASTDTQYF. CDR3 nucleotides: TGTGCCAGCAGCTTCTCCCTAGCGGGAGCTAGCACAGATACGCAGTATTTT.

The rearrangement uses TRBV29-1 and TRBJ2-1; no firm D call. The DNA end lines up better with TRBJ2-7; the J call may be wrong. Germline CDR1 and CDR2: SQVTM and ANQGSEA. The CDR3 is 11 amino acids. CDR3 sequence reads: CSAVQYNEQYF. DNA of the CDR3: TGCAGCGCTGTGCAGTACAATGAGCAGTACTTC.

J is TRBJ2-7 and V is TRBV6-4, with 7 bases fitting TRBD1. With the DNA end fitting TRBJ2-4 better, the J assignment may be wrong. The CDR3 spans 13 residues. Germline-derived CDR1 and CDR2 are MRHNA and SNTAGT. The CDR3 loop reads CASSSTGTDIQYF. In DNA, the CDR3 is TGTGCCAGCAGTTCGACAGGGACGGACATTCAGTACTTC.

In this sample, this clonotype turned up a few times. As DNA, the CDR3 is TGTGCCAGCAGTGAAGGACTAGCGAACACCGGGGAGCTGTTTTTT. Its translation: CASSEGLANTGELFF. This chain joins TRBV6-1 and TRBJ2-2; possible D gene TRBD2, 6 bases. Per the germline V gene, CDR1 is MNHNS and CDR2 is SASEGT. Trimming took 1 base from V and 0 from J, leaving 6 bases between them. This CDR3 contains 15 residues.

The V call is TRBV7-2, the J call TRBJ2-5, with TRBD2 matching over 9 bases. The length of the CDR3 is 16 residues. Germline V gene sequence: CDR1 SGHTA, CDR2 FQGNSA. Trimming cost V 4 bases and J 4 bases; bases outside gene matches: 10. The CDR3 sequence: CASSSRGRGGIETQYF. CDR3 DNA: TGTGCCAGCAGCTCCCGAGGGCGGGGGGGAATAGAGACCCAGTACTTC.

The chain carries TRBV6-5 and TRBJ1-1; TRBD1 agrees at 8 bases. This CDR3 region has 16 residues. The ends lost 6 bases at V and 0 bases at J; junction bases unmatched: 9. Looked up from germline, CDR1 is MNHEY and CDR2 is SVGAGI. CDR3 in DNA: TGTGCCAGCAGAATCGACAGGGGCGTCATGAACACTGAAGCTTTCTTT. The encoded protein is CASRIDRGVMNTEAFF.

The chain carries TRBV30 and TRBJ2-1; D is unresolved. The V gene's germline CDR1 is GTSNPN and CDR2 SVGIG (reference sequence). This CDR3 has 9 amino acids. Between the trimmed V and J ends, which lost 4 bases and 8 bases, there was a span of 3 bases. The CDR3 sequence is CAWIDEQFF. The CDR3 region has the DNA TGTGCCTGGATAGATGAGCAGTTCTTC.

The table lists this clonotype with a count of one. V is TRBV20-1 and J is TRBJ2-7, with 7 bases fitting TRBD1. The CDR3 is 13 residues long. The J segment lost 0 bases and the V segment lost 5 bases, leaving 4 bases of the junction unmatched. The germline CDR1 and CDR2 sequences are DFQATT and SNEGSKA (reference sequence). CDR3 nucleotide sequence: TGCAGTGCTGCCGGGACAGTCTCCTACGAGCAGTACTTC. This encodes CSAAGTVSYEQYF.

A few counts support this clonotype. V gene TRBV27 combines with J gene TRBJ2-1; weak D call: TRBD1 (6 bases). Germline V CDR1 and CDR2: MNHEY, SMNVEV (reference sequence). This CDR3 spans 14 amino acids. V lost 7 bases, J lost 6 bases, and 16 bases lay in between. DNA for the CDR3: TGTGCCAGCAACGTGGGGGCGAGGGGCAATGAGCAGTTCTTC. Residues: CASNVGARGNEQFF.

The chain is built from TRBV5-6 and TRBJ2-5; D gene unclear. The V gene lost 4 bases and the J gene lost 5 bases, with 15 bases spanning the gap. CDR1 SGHDT and CDR2 YYEEEE come from the germline V gene. The CDR3 is 14 amino acids. The CDR3 DNA follows: TGTGCCAGCAGCACGAGACCCAGCCGGGAGACCCAGTACTTC. Amino acid sequence: CASSTRPSRETQYF.

The rearrangement links TRBV3-1 to TRBJ1-1; no reliable D call. V dropped 4 bases and J dropped 0 bases, with 12 bases sitting between them. Germline V gives CDR1 LGHDT, CDR2 YNNKEL (reference sequence). The CDR3 totals 15 residues. CDR3 DNA sequence: TGTGCCAGCAGCCCGTCCCAACCCCTGAACACTGAAGCTTTCTTT. Its protein product is CASSPSQPLNTEAFF. The full variable domain, completed using reference TRBV3-1 and TRBJ1-1, is DTAVSQTPKYLVTQMGNDKSIKCEQNLGHDTMYWYKQDSKKFLKIMFSYNNKELIINETVPNRFSPKSPDKAHLNLHINSLELGDSAVYFCASSPSQPLNTEAFFGQGTRLTVV.

This clonotype appeared once. The chain recombines TRBV6-5 with TRBJ2-5, with D maybe TRBD1 (7 bases). Germline V lookup: CDR1 MNHEY, CDR2 SVGAGI. This CDR3 is 15 amino acids long. Deletions cut 0 bases from V and 11 bases from J, with 19 bases between. The CDR3 DNA reads TGTGCCAGCAGTTACTCGGCGGGACAGTACAATGAGCAGTACTTC. Residues: CASSYSAGQYNEQYF.

The chain employs TRBV29-1 and TRBJ2-3, with D hard to call. V was pared by 8 bases and J by 0 bases, with 6 bases between. The CDR3 sequence is 11 residues long. Per germline, CDR1 SQVTM and CDR2 ANQGSEA. CDR3 DNA sequence: TGCAGCCCACTCAGCACAGATACGCAGTATTTT. Translated, it gives CSPLSTDTQYF.

V and J are TRBV25-1 and TRBJ2-3, with TRBD2 as a possible D gene (5 bases). Per germline, CDR1 MGHDK and CDR2 SYGVNS. This CDR3 is built from 14 residues. Trimming removed 4 bases from V and 0 bases from J, with 8 bases in between. The CDR3 DNA reads as TGTGCCAGCAGTGTGAGGGTTAGCACAGATACGCAGTATTTT. It encodes CASSVRVSTDTQYF.

This clonotype was found a few times. The J gene is TRBJ2-1, the V gene TRBV12-3 or TRBV12-4, with a possible D match to TRBD1 (5 bases). V was trimmed by 5 bases and J by 2 bases, leaving 13 bases between them. CDR3 size: 15 residues. CDR3 bases: TGTGCCAGCAGTCAGGGCCGACGGACCTACAATGAGCAGTTCTTC. Translation: CASSQGRRTYNEQFF.

This clonotype has a handful of counts. The gene calls are TRBV10-2 and TRBJ2-7; no firm D call. Germline V gene data show CDR1 as WSHSY and CDR2 as SAAADI. The V and J ends lost 6 bases and 5 bases respectively, with 14 bases between them. This CDR3 has 13 residues. Here the CDR3 DNA reads TGCGCCAGCAGCGCCGGTTCCGCCAACGAGCAGTACTTC. Translating it yields CASSAGSANEQYF.

This clonotype was counted only a few times. This chain joins TRBV6-5 and TRBJ2-5, with D maybe TRBD2 (5 bases). The V and J ends lost 8 bases and 4 bases respectively, with 8 bases between them. The CDR3 length is 11 residues. Germline V CDR1 and CDR2: MNHEY, SVGAGI. The CDR3 sequence: CASESGETQYF. The CDR3 DNA reads TGTGCCAGCGAAAGCGGAGAGACCCAGTACTTC.

The chain uses TRBV14 and TRBJ1-2; D is possibly TRBD1 (5 bases). The CDR3 is 15 residues long. Germline V lookup: CDR1 SGHDN, CDR2 FVKESK. Deletions cut 1 base from V and 4 bases from J, with 13 bases between. The CDR3 here is CASSQVSTVGYGYTF. CDR3 bases: TGTGCCAGCAGCCAAGTATCGACAGTGGGCTATGGCTACACCTTC.

The chain carries TRBV11-1 and TRBJ2-2, with D unresolved. This CDR3 region has 17 residues. The V end lost 1 base, the J end lost 4 bases, and 16 bases lay between the germline ends. Germline V gene lookup returns CDR1 SGHAT and CDR2 FQDESV (reference sequence). The CDR3 nucleotides read TGTGCCAGCAGCTTAGTCCTGGGTAGGATGGGCACCGGGGAGCTGTTTTTT. Amino acid sequence: CASSLVLGRMGTGELFF.

This clonotype was detected only a few times. This sequence joins TRBV5-1 and TRBJ2-1, with unresolved D. This CDR3 has 15 amino acids. Deletions cut 5 bases from V and 5 bases from J, with 17 bases between. Germline CDR1 SGHRS, CDR2 YFSETQ. CDR3 nucleotide sequence: TGCGCCAGCAGTCTGACTGGCCGGTCAAACAATGAGCAGTTCTTC. This gives the protein CASSLTGRSNNEQFF.

This chain uses TRBV20-1 with TRBJ2-1, with a possible D match to TRBD2 (5 bases). With 1 base removed from V and 4 bases from J, the gap between germline ends came to 14 bases. Germline CDR1 reads DFQATT; CDR2 reads SNEGSKA (reference sequence). The CDR3 is made up of 15 amino acids. DNA for the CDR3: TGCAGTGCTAGAGCGAGCGGAAACCCGTACAATGAGCAGTTCTTC. Translating it yields CSARASGNPYNEQFF.

This clonotype was detected once. V and J are TRBV12-3 or TRBV12-4 and TRBJ2-6; D gene ambiguous. The CDR3 is 14 amino acids. The germline V and J ends were trimmed by 4 bases and 3 bases, with 7 bases remaining between them. The CDR3 coding sequence is TGTGCCAGCAGTTCCCCGTTTGGGGCCAACGTCCTGACTTTC. Translated, it gives CASSSPFGANVLTF.

The rearrangement joins TRBV27 to TRBJ2-1; TRBD2 agrees at 12 bases. The CDR3 totals 16 residues. V trimming: 4 bases; J trimming: 8 bases; junction bases outside the gene matches: 9. Germline assignment: CDR1 MNHEY and CDR2 SMNVEV (reference sequence). CDR3 protein: CASSSTTSGGLDEQFF. In nucleotides, the CDR3 is TGTGCCAGCAGTTCCACGACTAGCGGGGGTTTGGATGAGCAGTTCTTC.

J is TRBJ2-7 and V is TRBV12-3 or TRBV12-4; D possibly uses TRBD1 or TRBD2 (5 bases each). Trimming removed 7 bases at V and 1 base at J, with 14 bases between. The CDR3 is made up of 14 amino acids. The CDR3 DNA follows: TGTGCCAGCACCATGTCGGGACCGTCCTACGAGCAGTACTTC. Translating it yields CASTMSGPSYEQYF.

The V gene is TRBV20-1, the J gene TRBJ2-1, with D perhaps matching TRBD2 (6 bases). Trimming stripped 4 bases from V and 6 bases from J, with 22 bases between. CDR1 is DFQATT and CDR2 is SNEGSKA in the germline V gene (reference sequence). The CDR3 is 16 residues long. The DNA of the CDR3 is TGCAGTGCTAACACTCTTGGTAGCGGACGTCGCAATGAGCAGTTCTTC. Translating it yields CSANTLGSGRRNEQFF.

The chain employs TRBV7-2 and TRBJ2-7; 8 nucleotides line up with TRBD1. The CDR3 is 15 residues long. Trimming removed 0 bases from V and 5 bases from J; junction bases left unmatched: 6. CDR1 and CDR2 (germline): SGHTA, FQGNSA. The DNA of the CDR3 is TGTGCCAGCAGCTTAGCCCCAGGGGGCCTGGACGAGCAGTACTTC. This codes for CASSLAPGGLDEQYF.

This chain connects TRBV4-1 to TRBJ2-7; D may be TRBD1 (6 bases). CDR1 is MGHRA and CDR2 is YSYEKL in the germline V gene. V was shortened by 9 bases and J by 3 bases, with 21 bases between the two germline ends. The CDR3 runs to 15 residues. The CDR3 loop is CASSHGTRGSYEQYF. In DNA, the CDR3 is TGCGCCAGTTCCCACGGTACGAGGGGGAGCTACGAGCAGTACTTC.

The chain combines TRBV11-3 with TRBJ2-1; possibly TRBD1 for D (5 bases). Trimming shortened V by 4 bases and J by 5 bases, and 15 bases separated the two germline ends. From germline, CDR1 is SGHNT and CDR2 YENEEA. This CDR3 spans 15 amino acids. The CDR3 is CASSSRESANNEQFF. The DNA for the CDR3 is TGTGCCAGCAGCTCCAGGGAATCGGCCAACAATGAGCAGTTCTTC.

The chain employs TRBV29-1 and TRBJ1-1; the D is unclear. The germline gives CDR1 SQVTM, CDR2 ANQGSEA. CDR3 length: 11 residues. The ends were cut back, 4 bases at V and 7 bases at J, with 10 bases in the middle. CDR3 sequence (DNA): TGCAGCGTTGCGATTGGGTATGAAGCTTTCTTT. This encodes CSVAIGYEAFF. The full variable domain, in which reference TRBV29-1 and TRBJ1-1 provide the parts outside the CDR3, is SAVISQKPSRDICQRGTSLTIQCQVDSQVTMMFWYRQQPGQSLTLIATANQGSEATYESGFVIDKFPISRPNLTFSTLTVSNMSPEDSSIYLCSVAIGYEAFFGQGTRLTVV.